This T cell receptor (beta chain) is drawn from a study of T cell responses to AZD1222 COVID-19 vaccine. Findings and caveats of the study: Reports indicate that nearly half of spike-specific TCRs are directed at unmutated variant regions. Among the donors, most were white British and more were female, and clonal diversity was possibly underestimated.

This CDR3 region has 13 residues. The germline V gene has CDR1 MNHEY and CDR2 SVGEGT. Trimming at V came to 5 bases and at J to 2 bases, leaving 2 bases not matched to a gene. On this clone itself: Its antigen remains unknown.

TCRdb's table, derived via immunoSEQ multiplex PCR, lists solely in-frame clones and lacks some. Among some 150,000 clones, approximately 90% were seen once, and the ten largest hold 3% to 4%. Sample: peripheral blood, taken on day 0 of MenACWY control vaccination. The genes are TRBV6-2 or TRBV6-3 and TRBJ1-2, with 7 bases aligning to TRBD1. This TCR derives from an adult in good health. The CDR3 coding sequence is TGTGCCAGCAGTGACAGGGCCAACTATGGCTACACCTTC. Amino acids: CASSDRANYGYTF.